This note documents a single TCR beta chain sequence. Using immunoSEQ multiplex PCR, the repertoire was profiled, and TCRdb retains in-frame clones only, with some absent. The sample carries about 87,000 clones, about 83% recorded once. The ends lost 6 bases at V and 7 bases at J; junction bases unmatched: 10. Germline values: CDR1 SQVTM, CDR2 ANQGSEA. The CDR3 extends over 13 amino acids. This specimen belongs to a study of blood T cell repertoires in COVID-19. Study details: Spain, Italy and the United States supplied samples that represented acute and convalescent COVID-19.

This clonotype originated in a woman in her seventies with acute or convalescent COVID-19. V usage is TRBV29-1 and J usage is TRBJ1-1; 8 bases agree with TRBD1. The specimen sequenced was peripheral blood. The CDR3 spells CSVLQGGFSEAFF. CDR3 sequence (DNA): TGCAGCGTCCTACAGGGGGGGTTTAGTGAAGCTTTCTTT. The full variable domain, rest sourced from reference TRBV29-1 and TRBJ1-1, is SAVISQKPSRDICQRGTSLTIQCQVDSQVTMMFWYRQQPGQSLTLIATANQGSEATYESGFVIDKFPISRPNLTFSTLTVSNMSPEDSSIYLCSVLQGGFSEAFFGQGTRLTVV.